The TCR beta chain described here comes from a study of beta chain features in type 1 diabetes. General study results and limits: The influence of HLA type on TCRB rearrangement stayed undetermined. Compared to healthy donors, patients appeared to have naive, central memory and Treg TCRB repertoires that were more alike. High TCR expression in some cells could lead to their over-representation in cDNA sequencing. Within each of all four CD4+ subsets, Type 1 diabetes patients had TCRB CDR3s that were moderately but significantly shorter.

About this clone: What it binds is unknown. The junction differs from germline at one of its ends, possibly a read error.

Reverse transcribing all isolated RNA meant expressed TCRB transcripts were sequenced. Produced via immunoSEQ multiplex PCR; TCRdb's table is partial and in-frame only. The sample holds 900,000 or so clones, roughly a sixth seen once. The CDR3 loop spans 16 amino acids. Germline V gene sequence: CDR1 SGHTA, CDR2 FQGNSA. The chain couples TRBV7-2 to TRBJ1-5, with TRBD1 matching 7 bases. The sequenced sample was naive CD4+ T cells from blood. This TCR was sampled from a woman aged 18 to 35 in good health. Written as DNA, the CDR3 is TGTGCCAGCAGCCTAGCCCCGGGACAGCGGGCTATGGCCCAGCATTTT. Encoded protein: CASSLAPGQRAMAQHF.